This TCR beta chain was sequenced in a study of blood T cell repertoires in COVID-19. Study at large: Researchers got acute and convalescent COVID-19 samples from the United States, Italy and Spain. T cells, B-cell-depleted T cells, or PBMCs supplied cDNA or gDNA.

The table came from immunoSEQ multiplex PCR; TCRdb's copy has only in-frame clones and leaves some out. The data hold just under 60,000 clones, with 60% to 80% observed a single time. The J segment lost 0 bases and the V segment lost 4 bases, leaving 3 bases of the junction unmatched. The CDR3 runs to 15 residues. Germline values: CDR1 MNHEY, CDR2 SMNVEV (reference sequence). The sample consisted of peripheral blood. V is TRBV27 and J is TRBJ1-5; 7 nucleotides match TRBD1. The receptor was isolated from a man older than 75 with acute or convalescent COVID-19. Here the CDR3 reads CASSSRDSSNQPQHF. In DNA, the CDR3 is TGTGCCAGCAGTTCCAGGGACAGTAGCAATCAGCCCCAGCATTTT.